The rows below give T cell receptor beta chains drawn from one sample of a study of T-cell reconstitution after alpha-beta-depleted transplantation in children. Each CDR3 protein is one row after TCRdb ran MiXCR on the PCR reads. The sample records hundreds of thousands of distinct CDR3 sequences, roughly a tenth being singletons. Sequenced here: PBMCs, sampled before TCRalphabeta/CD19-depleted stem cell transplant. These TCRs come from a child aged 2-15 years with inherited bone marrow failure, due to receive a stem cell transplant. The CDR3 runs from the conserved cysteine through the conserved F or W. The D gene is left open where the match is weak. Rows give clone size only sometimes, using once, few, many, or a class for an expanded clone.

J,size,V,D,DNA,CDR3
TRBJ2-2,few,TRBV10-3,-,TGTGCCATCAGTGAGCGGGGACACAACACCGGGGAGCTGTTTTTT,CAISERGHNTGELFF
TRBJ1-2,many,TRBV15,-,TGTGCCACCAGCAGCCCCCCCCAGGACAACTATGGCTACACCTTC,CATSSPPQDNYGYTF
TRBJ2-5,few,TRBV19,TRBD1,TGTGCCAGTAGTCCCGCCGACAGGGGAGAGACCCAGTACTTC,CASSPADRGETQYF
TRBJ2-1,-,TRBV20-1,TRBD2,TGCAGTGCTAGAGGTAGTGGGACTAGCGGGGACTCCTACAATGAGCAGTTCTTC,CSARGSGTSGDSYNEQFF
TRBJ2-4,many,TRBV4-1,TRBD2,TGCGCCAGCAGCCAAGATCGGACTAGTCTCGGAGGTAGTAGGGCCAAAAACATTCAGTACTTC,CASSQDRTSLGGSRAKNIQYF
TRBJ1-1,many,TRBV7-7,-,TGTGCCAGCAGCCGTCCAGGGGCAGCTTTCTTT,CASSRPGAAFF
TRBJ1-3,few,TRBV18,-,TGTGCCAGCTCACCCTACGGATTAAACTCTGGAAACACCATATATTTT,CASSPYGLNSGNTIYF
TRBJ1-5,many,TRBV6-1,-,TGTGCCAGCAGAATGGGGGACACAAATCAGCCCCAGCATTTT,CASRMGDTNQPQHF
TRBJ1-2,many,TRBV12-3/TRBV12-4,TRBD1,TGTGCCAGCAGACGCTGGACAGGTAGCTATGGCTACACCTTC,CASRRWTGSYGYTF
TRBJ2-3,-,TRBV11-1,-,TGTGCCAGCAGTCCCGTTCGGACCGAGAAGTATTTT,CASSPVRTEKYF
TRBJ1-5,many,TRBV12-3/TRBV12-4,-,TGTGCCAGCAGTTGGGACGGTAGCAATCAGCCCCAGCATTTT,CASSWDGSNQPQHF
TRBJ2-7,few,TRBV4-3,-,TGCGCCAGCAGCCAAGATCACGATAGCAGCGAGTACTTC,CASSQDHDSSEYF
TRBJ2-3,many,TRBV7-9,TRBD2,TGTGCCAGCAGCTTAGGATTGATAGCGGGACCTTCCACCTGGGCAGATACGCAGTATTTT,CASSLGLIAGPSTWADTQYF
TRBJ2-2,few,TRBV21-1,-,TGTGCCAGCAGCAAAGCGGGGGGAACGAACACCGGGGAGCTGTTTTTT,CASSKAGGTNTGELFF
TRBJ2-2,many,TRBV7-7,-,TGTGCTAGCAGCTTACCCGGGCGAACCGGGGAGCTGTTTTTT,CASSLPGRTGELFF
TRBJ2-5,-,TRBV5-4,TRBD1,TGTGCCAGCACCTCAACTACAGGGGAATGGGAGACCCAGTACTTC,CASTSTTGEWETQYF